The clone carrying this T cell receptor beta chain was observed at least ten times. The antigen remains undetermined. Genomic DNA, the template, was used for profiling of the TCR beta VDJ and CDR3. TCRdb passed the reads through MiXCR, listing each CDR3 protein once. Of 450,000 to 600,000 distinct CDR3 sequences in the sample, over 25% were seen once. This record belongs to a study of CD8+CD57+ T cells in acquired aplastic anemia. Study-wide points: Fewer than 35 CD8+ CDR3 sequences occurred in both the patients and the controls.

Patients included in sequencing had previously demonstrated CD8+CD57+ cell expansion by flow cytometry. This TCR was recovered from a human donor with aplastic anemia. Source material: sorted CD4+, CD8+, or CD8+CD57+ T cells (not recorded which) from PBMCs.

This CDR3 reads CASSLVGQAGYTF. The CDR3 DNA is TGCGCCAGCAGCTTGGTGGGACAGGCTGGCTACACCTTC. The chain employs TRBV5-1 and TRBJ1-2; 8 bases match TRBD1. CDR1 and CDR2 (germline): SGHRS, YFSETQ. The CDR3 is 13 residues long. With V trimmed by 0 bases and J by 7 bases, 2 bases remained unmatched.